The sequence of this TCR beta chain was determined in a study of shared clonotypes between healthy human individuals. Germline-derived CDR1 and CDR2 are LNHDA and SQIVND (reference sequence). Trimming shortened V by 1 base and J by 2 bases, and 9 bases separated the two germline ends. The CDR3 covers 14 residues. On sorted subsets, replicate PCRs used approximately 200 ng DNA, or some 28,000 T cell genomes. Only in-frame clones appear in the TCRdb table, and some are missing; sequencing was by immunoSEQ multiplex PCR. The sample carries 1.5 million to 1.9 million clones, 95% to 99% recorded once. Worth noting for this clone: Its antigen is currently unknown. The same CDR3 can be traced to other DNA sequences in this sample.

Findings and limits, study-wide: Among donors, sharing of clonotypes was expected to be affected by sequencing depth.

This TCR came from a man aged 25-40 years in good health. Sequenced sample: naive CD4+ T cells sorted from blood. This sample's subset: CD45RA+ positively selected. The chain employs TRBV19 and TRBJ2-7; TRBD2 might be the D (5 bases). The CDR3 reads CASSIGGGTYEQYF. Written as DNA, the CDR3 is TGTGCCAGTAGTATAGGCGGAGGCACCTACGAGCAGTACTTC.